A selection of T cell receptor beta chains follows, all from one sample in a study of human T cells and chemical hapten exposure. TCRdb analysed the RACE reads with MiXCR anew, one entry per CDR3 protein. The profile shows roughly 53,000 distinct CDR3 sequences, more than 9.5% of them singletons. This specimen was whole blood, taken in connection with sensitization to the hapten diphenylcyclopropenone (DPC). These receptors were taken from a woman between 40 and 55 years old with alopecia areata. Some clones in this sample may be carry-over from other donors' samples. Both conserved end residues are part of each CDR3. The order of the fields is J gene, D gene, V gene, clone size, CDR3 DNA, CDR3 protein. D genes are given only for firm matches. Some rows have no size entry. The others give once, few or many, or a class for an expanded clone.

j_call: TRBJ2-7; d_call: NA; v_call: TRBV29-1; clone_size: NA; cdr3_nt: TGCAGCGTACCGGAGGGTGCGGGGAGAGAGGGGGAGCAGTACTTC; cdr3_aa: CSVPEGAGREGEQYF
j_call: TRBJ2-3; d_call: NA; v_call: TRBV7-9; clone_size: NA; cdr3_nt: TGTGCCAGCAGCTTAGTAGCAGATACGCAGTATTTT; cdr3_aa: CASSLVADTQYF
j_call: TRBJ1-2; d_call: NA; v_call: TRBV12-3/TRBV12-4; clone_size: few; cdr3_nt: NA; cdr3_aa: CASSSSGGGYGYTF
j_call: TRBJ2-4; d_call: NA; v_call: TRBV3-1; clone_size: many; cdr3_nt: TGTGCCAGCAGTCGCGACGGACTAGCCAAAAACATTCAGTACTTC; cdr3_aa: CASSRDGLAKNIQYF
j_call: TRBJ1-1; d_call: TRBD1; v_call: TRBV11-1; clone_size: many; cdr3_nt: TGTGCCAGCAGCTTGGGGCAGACAGGGGGCACTGAAGCTTTCTTT; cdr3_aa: CASSLGQTGGTEAFF
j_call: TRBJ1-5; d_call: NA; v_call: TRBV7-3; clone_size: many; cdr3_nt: TGTGCCAGCAGCTTGGGCGCGAATCAGCCCCAGCATTTT; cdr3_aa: CASSLGANQPQHF
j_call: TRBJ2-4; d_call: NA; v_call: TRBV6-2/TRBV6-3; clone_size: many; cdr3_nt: TGTGCCAGCAGTTACTCGGCCAGGGTGGCCAAAAACATTCAGTACTTC; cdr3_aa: CASSYSARVAKNIQYF
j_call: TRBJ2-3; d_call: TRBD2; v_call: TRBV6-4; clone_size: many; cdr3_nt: TGTGCCAGCAGTGAGACTAGCGGGGGGGCAGATACGCAGTATTTT; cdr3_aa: CASSETSGGADTQYF
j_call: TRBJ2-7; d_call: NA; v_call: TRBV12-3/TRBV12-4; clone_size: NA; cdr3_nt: TGTGCCAGCAGCCCGGGCCTCTACGAGCAGTACTTC; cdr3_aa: CASSPGLYEQYF
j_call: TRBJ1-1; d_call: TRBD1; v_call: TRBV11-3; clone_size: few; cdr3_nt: TGTGCCAGCGGTCCTGGAGGGACAGAGAACACTGAAGCTTTCTTT; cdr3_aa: CASGPGGTENTEAFF
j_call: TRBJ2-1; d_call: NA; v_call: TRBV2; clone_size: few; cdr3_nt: TGTGCCAGCAGTGAAGACGTCGGGCCCCAAGGAAAGTTCTTC; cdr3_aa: CASSEDVGPQGKFF
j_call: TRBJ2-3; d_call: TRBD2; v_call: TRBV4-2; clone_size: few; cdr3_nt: TGTGCCAGCAGCCAAACCACTAGCGTCGGAGATACGCAGTATTTT; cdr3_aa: CASSQTTSVGDTQYF
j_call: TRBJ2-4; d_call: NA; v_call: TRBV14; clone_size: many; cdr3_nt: TGTGCCAGCAGCGACCGACCCGGCGACATTCAGTACTTC; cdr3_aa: CASSDRPGDIQYF
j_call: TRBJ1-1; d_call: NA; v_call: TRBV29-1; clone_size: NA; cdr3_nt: TGCAGCGGGGGGTCGCGGATGAACACTGAAGCTTTCTTT; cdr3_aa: CSGGSRMNTEAFF
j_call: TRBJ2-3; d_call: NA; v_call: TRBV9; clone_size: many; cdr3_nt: TGTGCCAGCAGCGCCGGGTGGGGAGGAGATACGCAGTATTTT; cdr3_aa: CASSAGWGGDTQYF
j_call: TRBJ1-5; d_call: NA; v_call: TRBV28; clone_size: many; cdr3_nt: TGTGCCAGCAGGGATCGTCTCCAGCATTTT; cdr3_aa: CASRDRLQHF
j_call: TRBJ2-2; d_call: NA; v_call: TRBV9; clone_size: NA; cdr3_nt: TGTGCCAGCAGTAGGACTTCTCGAGTCGGGGAGCTGTTTTTT; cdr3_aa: CASSRTSRVGELFF
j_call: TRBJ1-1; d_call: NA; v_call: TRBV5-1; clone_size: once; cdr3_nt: TGCGCCAGCAGCAGGGTACCCCCGAACACTGAAGCTTTCTTT; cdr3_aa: CASSRVPPNTEAFF
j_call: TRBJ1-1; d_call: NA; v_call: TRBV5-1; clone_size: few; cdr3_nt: TGCGCCAGCCGAGGAAACATGAACACTGAAGCTTTCTTT; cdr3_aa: CASRGNMNTEAFF
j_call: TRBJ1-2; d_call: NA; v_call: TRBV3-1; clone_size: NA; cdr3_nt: TGTGCCAGCAGCCAAGGTCATGTTCAGGGAGCCACTAACTATGGCTACACCTTC; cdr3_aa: CASSQGHVQGATNYGYTF
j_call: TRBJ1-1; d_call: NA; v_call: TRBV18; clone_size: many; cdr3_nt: TGTGCCAGCTCACCATTTGACGTCATGAACACTGAAGCTTTCTTT; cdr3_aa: CASSPFDVMNTEAFF
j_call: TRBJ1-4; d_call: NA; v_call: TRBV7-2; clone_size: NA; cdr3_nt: TGTGCCAGCAGCTTAGGGGGGGGAACCGAAAAACTGTTTTTT; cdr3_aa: CASSLGGGTEKLFF
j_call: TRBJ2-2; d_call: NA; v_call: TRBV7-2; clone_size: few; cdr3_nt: TGTGCCAGCAGCACAAGGACGGGAGCCGGGGAGCTGTTTTTT; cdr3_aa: CASSTRTGAGELFF
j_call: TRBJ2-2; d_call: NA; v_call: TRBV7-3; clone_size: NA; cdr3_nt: TGTGCCAGCAGCTTAGTAGCCCAAGGCACCGGGGAGCTGTTTTTT; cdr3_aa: CASSLVAQGTGELFF
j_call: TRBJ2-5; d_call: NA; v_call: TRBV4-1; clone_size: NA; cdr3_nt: TGCGCCAGCAGCCAAGATCACGCGGGGGCCGGTGAGACCCAGTACTTC; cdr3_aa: CASSQDHAGAGETQYF
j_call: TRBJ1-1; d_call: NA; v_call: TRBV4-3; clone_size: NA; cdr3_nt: TGCGCCAGCAGCCAAGAAGGGGCCTGGGGAGCTTTCTTT; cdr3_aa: CASSQEGAWGAFF
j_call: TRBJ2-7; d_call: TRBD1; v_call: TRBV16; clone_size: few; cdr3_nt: TGTGCCAGCACCCCATTTGGCCCGACAGGGGCCTACGAGCAGTACTTC; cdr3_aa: CASTPFGPTGAYEQYF
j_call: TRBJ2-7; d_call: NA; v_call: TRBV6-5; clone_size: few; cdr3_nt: TGTGCCAGCAGTTACTTTCCATCGGTCCGATCAAAAACCTACGAGCAGTACTTC; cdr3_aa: CASSYFPSVRSKTYEQYF
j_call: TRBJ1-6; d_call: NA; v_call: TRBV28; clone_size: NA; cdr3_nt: TGTGCCAGCAGCGACAGGTTTTCACCCCTCCACTTT; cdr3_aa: CASSDRFSPLHF
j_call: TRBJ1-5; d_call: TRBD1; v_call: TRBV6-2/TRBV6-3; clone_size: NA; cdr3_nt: TGTGCCAGCACCGGAACAGGGGCAGGTAACAATCAGCCCCAGCATTTT; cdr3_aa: CASTGTGAGNNQPQHF
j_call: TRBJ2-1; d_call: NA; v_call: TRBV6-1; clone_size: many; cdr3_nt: TGTGCCAGCAGTGAAGGATGGGGGTACAATGAGCAGTTCTTC; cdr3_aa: CASSEGWGYNEQFF
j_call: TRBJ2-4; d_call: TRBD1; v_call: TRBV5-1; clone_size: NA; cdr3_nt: TGCGCCAGCAGCTCCCAGGGGGTAGCCAAAAACATTCAGTACTTC; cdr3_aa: CASSSQGVAKNIQYF
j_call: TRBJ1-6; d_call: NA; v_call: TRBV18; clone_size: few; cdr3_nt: TGTGCCAGCTCGGAAGCACCTAATTCACCCCTCCACTTT; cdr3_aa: CASSEAPNSPLHF
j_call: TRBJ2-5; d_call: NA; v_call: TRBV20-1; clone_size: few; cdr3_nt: TGCAGTGCAGGGGACACTACCCTAGGAGAGACCCAGTACTTC; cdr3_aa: CSAGDTTLGETQYF
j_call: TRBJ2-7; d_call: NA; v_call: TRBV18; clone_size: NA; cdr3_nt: TGTGCCAGCTCCGGAGGAACTGGGGTTAAAGAGCAGTACTTC; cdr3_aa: CASSGGTGVKEQYF
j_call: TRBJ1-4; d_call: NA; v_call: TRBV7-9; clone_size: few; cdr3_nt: TGTGCCAGCACCGGATCGAATGAAAAACTGTTTTTT; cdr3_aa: CASTGSNEKLFF
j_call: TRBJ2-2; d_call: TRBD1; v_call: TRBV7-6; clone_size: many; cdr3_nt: TGTGCCAGCAGCTATCTCGGACAGGGGATCACCGGGGAGCTGTTTTTT; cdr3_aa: CASSYLGQGITGELFF
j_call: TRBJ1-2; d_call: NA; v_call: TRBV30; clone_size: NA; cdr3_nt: TGTGCCTGGGGGTATACAGGCGGCACCCTCGGCTACACCTTC; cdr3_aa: CAWGYTGGTLGYTF
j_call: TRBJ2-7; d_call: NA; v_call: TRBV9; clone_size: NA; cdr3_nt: TGTGCCAGCAGCCCACAGACAGGGAGGAACGAGCAGTACTTC; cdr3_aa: CASSPQTGRNEQYF
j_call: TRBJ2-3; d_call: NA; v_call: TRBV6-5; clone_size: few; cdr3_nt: TGTGCCAGCTCAGGGGCAGATACGCAGTATTTT; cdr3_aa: CASSGADTQYF
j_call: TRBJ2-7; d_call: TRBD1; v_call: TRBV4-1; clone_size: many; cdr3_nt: TGCGCCAGCAGCCAAGGGGGGACAGGGCTAACCTACGAGCAGTACTTC; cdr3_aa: CASSQGGTGLTYEQYF
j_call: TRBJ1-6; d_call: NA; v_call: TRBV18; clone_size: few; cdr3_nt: TGTGCCAGCTCATACAGCCAGACGATTTCACCCCTCCACTTT; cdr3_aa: CASSYSQTISPLHF
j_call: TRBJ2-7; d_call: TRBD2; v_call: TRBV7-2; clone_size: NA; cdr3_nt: TGTGCCAGCAGCAGGACTAGCGGGGCAAAGGAGCAGTACTTC; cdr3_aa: CASSRTSGAKEQYF
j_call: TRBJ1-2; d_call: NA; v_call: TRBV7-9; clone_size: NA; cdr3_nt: TGTGCCAGCAGCTTGGGGAACTATGGCTACACCTTC; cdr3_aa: CASSLGNYGYTF
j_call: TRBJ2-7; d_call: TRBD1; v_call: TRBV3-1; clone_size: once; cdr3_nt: TGTGCCAGCAGCCTGGGACAGACCTCCTACGAGCAGTACTTC; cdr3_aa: CASSLGQTSYEQYF
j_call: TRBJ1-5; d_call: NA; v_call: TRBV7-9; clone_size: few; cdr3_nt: TGTGCCAGCAGTCAATTCGGAAGCAATCAGCCCCAGCATTTT; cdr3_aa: CASSQFGSNQPQHF
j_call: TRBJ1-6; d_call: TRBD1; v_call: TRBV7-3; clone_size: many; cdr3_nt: TGTGCCAGCAGCCAAGCCCGGACAGGGGATTCACCCCTCCACTTT; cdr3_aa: CASSQARTGDSPLHF
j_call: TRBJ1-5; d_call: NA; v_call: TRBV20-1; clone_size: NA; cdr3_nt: TGCAGTGCACCCGTGGCCCAGGGTGGCAGCAATCAGCCCCAGCATTTT; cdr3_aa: CSAPVAQGGSNQPQHF
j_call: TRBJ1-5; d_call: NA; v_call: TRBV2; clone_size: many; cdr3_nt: TGTGCCAGCAGATCCAGGGTGGGTCAGCCCCAGCATTTT; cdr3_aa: CASRSRVGQPQHF
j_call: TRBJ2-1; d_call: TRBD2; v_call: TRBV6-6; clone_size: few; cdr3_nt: TGTGCCAGCAGTTATTACCTAGCGGGGGAGTACAATGAGCAGTTCTTC; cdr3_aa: CASSYYLAGEYNEQFF
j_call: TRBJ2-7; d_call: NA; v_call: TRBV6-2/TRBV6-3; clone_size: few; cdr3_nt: TGTGCCAGCACGAGCTCCTACGAGCAGTACTTC; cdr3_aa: CASTSSYEQYF
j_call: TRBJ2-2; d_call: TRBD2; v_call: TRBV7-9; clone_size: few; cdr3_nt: TGTGCCAGCAGCTCCCAATCCCGGGACTACCTCACCGGGGAGCTGTTTTTT; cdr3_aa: CASSSQSRDYLTGELFF
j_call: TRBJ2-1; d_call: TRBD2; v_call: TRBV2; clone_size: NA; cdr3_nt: TGTGCCAGCAGGGACGGACTAGCTAGGCTGAATGAGCAGTTCTTC; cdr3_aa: CASRDGLARLNEQFF